The 9 T cell receptor beta chains below come from one sample, sequenced in a study of blood T cell repertoires in COVID-19. Generated by immunoSEQ multiplex PCR, the TCRdb table keeps only in-frame clones and is missing some. The sample carries approximately 200,000 clones, approximately 85% recorded once. The specimen sequenced was peripheral blood. The receptors were sampled from a man aged 40-49 years with acute or convalescent COVID-19.

This sequence joins TRBV7-9 and TRBJ1-6; possibly TRBD1 for D (5 bases). V dropped 2 bases and J dropped 10 bases, with 18 bases sitting between them. In germline, CDR1 is SEHNR, CDR2 FQNEAQ (reference sequence). The CDR3 loop spans 16 amino acids. CDR3: CASSLLTGGLGSPLHF. The DNA for the CDR3 is TGTGCCAGCAGCTTATTAACCGGGGGTTTAGGGTCACCCCTCCACTTT.

The chain employs TRBV5-1 and TRBJ1-1, with D tentatively TRBD1 (6 bases). This CDR3 contains 15 residues. Per the germline V gene, CDR1 is SGHRS and CDR2 is YFSETQ. V lost 0 bases, J lost 4 bases, and 13 bases lay in between. CDR3 nucleotide sequence: TGCGCCAGCAGCTTGGGGTCAGGGGCCGCCACTGAAGCTTTCTTT. Its protein product is CASSLGSGAATEAFF.

The V call is TRBV21-1, the J call TRBJ2-1; TRBD1 was called by the table and not checked on the DNA. TRBV21-1 counts as a pseudogene. CDR3 length equals 14 residues. The CDR3 sequence is CASSRAHVLDEQFF. As DNA, the CDR3 is TGTGCCAGCAGCAGGGCTCATGTCCTGGATGAGCAGTTCTTC.

This chain connects TRBV11-3 to TRBJ2-1; D is possibly TRBD2 (5 bases). Germline V gene sequence: CDR1 SGHNT, CDR2 YENEEA. This CDR3 comprises 15 residues. V was trimmed by 6 bases and J by 4 bases, leaving 16 bases between them. The CDR3 DNA is TGTGCCAGCAGTTTGGCTAGCTCAACTTACAATGAGCAGTTCTTC. It is translated as CASSLASSTYNEQFF.

The genes are TRBV3-1 (or the pseudogene TRBV3-2) and TRBJ1-2; D unresolved. This CDR3 contains 13 residues. Trimming shortened V by 3 bases and J by 8 bases, and 13 bases separated the two germline ends. CDR1 and CDR2 (germline): LGHDT, YNNKEL (reference sequence). The CDR3 reads CASSQGGGEGYTF. The CDR3 region has the DNA TGTGCCAGCAGCCAGGGCGGAGGAGAGGGCTACACCTTC.

The rearrangement joins TRBV7-2 to TRBJ1-5; TRBD1 aligns across 8 bases. V shed 6 bases, J shed 1 base, and the junction held 5 bases outside the gene matches. CDR1 is SGHTA, CDR2 FQGNSA, per germline. The CDR3 has 15 residues. The CDR3: CASSQDRASNQPQHF. The CDR3 DNA is TGTGCCAGCAGTCAGGACAGGGCAAGCAATCAGCCCCAGCATTTT. Supplemented by reference TRBV7-2 and TRBJ1-5, the full variable domain reads GAGVSQSPSNKVTEKGKDVELRCDPISGHTALYWYRQSLGQGLEFLIYFQGNSAPDKSGLPSDRFSAERTGGSVSTLTIQRTQQEDSAVYLCASSQDRASNQPQHFGDGTRLSIL.

The V and J genes are TRBV9 and TRBJ2-1; the D gene is possibly TRBD1 (5 bases). V was pared by 3 bases and J by 7 bases, with 14 bases between. The CDR3 runs to 14 residues. In germline, CDR1 is SGDLS, CDR2 YYNGEE. DNA for the CDR3: TGTGCCAGCAGCGAAGGGGTGTTCAGGAATGAGCAGTTCTTC. Protein product: CASSEGVFRNEQFF. Together with reference TRBV9 and TRBJ2-1, the CDR3 gives the full variable domain: DSGVTQTPKHLITATGQRVTLRCSPRSGDLSVYWYQQSLDQGLQFLIQYYNGEERAKGNILERFSAQQFPDLHSELNLSSLELGDSALYFCASSEGVFRNEQFFGPGTRLTVL.

The chain couples TRBV19 to TRBJ2-7; TRBD2 agrees at 8 bases. CDR3 length: 15 amino acids. Germline V gene data show CDR1 as LNHDA and CDR2 as SQIVND (reference sequence). V shed 5 bases, J shed 2 bases, and the junction held 8 bases outside the gene matches. CDR3 sequence (DNA): TGTGCCAGTAGTCTCGAGCGGGGGTCCACCTACGAGCAGTACTTC. Encoded protein: CASSLERGSTYEQYF. Full variable domain (remainder filled in from reference TRBV19 and TRBJ2-7): DGGITQSPKYLFRKEGQNVTLSCEQNLNHDAMYWYRQDPGQGLRLIYYSQIVNDFQKGDIAEGYSVSREKKESFPLTVTSAQKNPTAFYLCASSLERGSTYEQYFGPGTRLTVT.

The rearrangement joins TRBV3-1 (or the pseudogene TRBV3-2) to TRBJ1-1; D unresolved. This CDR3 region has 14 residues. V was cut by 0 bases and J by 3 bases, with 8 bases left in between. The germline CDR1 and CDR2 sequences are LGHDT and YNNKEL (reference sequence). The CDR3 protein is CASSQEGGYTEAFF. CDR3 DNA sequence: TGTGCCAGCAGCCAAGAAGGAGGGTACACTGAAGCTTTCTTT.